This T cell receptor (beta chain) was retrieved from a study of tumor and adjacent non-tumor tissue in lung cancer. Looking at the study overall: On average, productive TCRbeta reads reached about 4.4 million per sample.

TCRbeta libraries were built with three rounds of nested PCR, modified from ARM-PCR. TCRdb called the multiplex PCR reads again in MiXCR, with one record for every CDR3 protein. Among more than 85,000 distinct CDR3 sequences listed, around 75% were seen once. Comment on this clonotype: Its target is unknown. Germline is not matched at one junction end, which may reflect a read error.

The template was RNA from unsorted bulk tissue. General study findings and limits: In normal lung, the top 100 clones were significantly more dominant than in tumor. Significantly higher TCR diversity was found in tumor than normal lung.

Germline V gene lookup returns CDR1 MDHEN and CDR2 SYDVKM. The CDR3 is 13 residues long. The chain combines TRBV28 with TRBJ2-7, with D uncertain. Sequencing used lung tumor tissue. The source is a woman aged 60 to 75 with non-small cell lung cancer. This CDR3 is CAGRSQRVYEQHF. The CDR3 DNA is TGTGCCGGTAGATCCCAACGGGTCTACGAGCAGCACTTC.